Here is one TCR beta chain with its context. These data are taken from a study of shared clonotypes between healthy human individuals. CDR1 SGHVS and CDR2 FQNEAQ come from the germline V gene. The ends were cut back, 1 base at V and 1 base at J, with 8 bases in the middle. The CDR3 has 15 residues. Method: immunoSEQ multiplex PCR; TCRdb's copy keeps in-frame clones and lacks some. The sample records a few million clones, more than 80% being singletons. Sequencing input: naive CD4+ T cells sorted from blood. Subset in this sample: CD45RA+ positively selected. This TCR derives from a man between 18 and 29 years old in good health. The chain links TRBV7-8 to TRBJ1-5; maybe TRBD1 (5 bases). The CDR3 region is CASSLVEGSNQPQHF. The CDR3 nucleotides are TGTGCCAGCAGCTTAGTCGAGGGGAGCAATCAGCCCCAGCATTTT.